This TCR beta chain was captured by sequencing in a study of CD8 T cells in ankylosing spondylitis. Study conclusions and caveats: Clones tied to disease were said to be significantly enriched in matched ankylosing spondylitis synovial fluid. A TCR beta motif of fewer than ten highly homologous variants appeared characteristic of ankylosing spondylitis blood. In peripheral blood, disease-linked CD8+ clones occurred at relatively low frequencies.

Germline V gives CDR1 DFQATT, CDR2 SNEGSKA (reference sequence). This CDR3 is built from 15 residues. Trimming took 1 base from V and 3 from J; bases not matched to a gene: 2. Note on this clonotype: Its antigen is unknown.

Quantitative 5'-RACE with molecular barcodes generated TCR beta libraries. TCRdb processed the 5' RACE reads anew with MiXCR; each CDR3 protein has one entry. The sample lists 200,000 or so distinct CDR3 sequences, around 25% occurring once. What was sequenced was blood, either unsorted or a sorted T cell fraction (not recorded which). This receptor was obtained from a male donor with ankylosing spondylitis or in good health (not recorded which). This chain links TRBV20-1 with TRBJ2-1; TRBD2 aligns across 11 bases. CDR3 coding DNA: TGCAGTGCTAGAGGTGGGACTAGCGGCTACAATGAGCAGTTCTTC. This codes for CSARGGTSGYNEQFF.